A single count supports the clone carrying this T cell receptor (beta chain). The assay was immunoSEQ multiplex PCR, and TCRdb's table has in-frame clones only and misses some. The sample carries around 2.1 million clones, roughly 91% recorded once. The sample comes from a study of shared clonotypes between healthy human individuals. CD8 cells regarded as naive lacked CD45RO, were positively chosen for CCR7, and omitted terminally differentiated effector memory CD45RA+ cells. Sequencing was carried out using naive CD8+ T cells from PBMCs. The clonotype originates from a man younger than 30 in good health. Some clones in this sample may be carry-over from other donors' samples.

The CDR3 nucleotides are TGTGCCAGCAGGGACTCCACTTGGGCCTACAATGAGCAGTTCTTC. Its translation: CASRDSTWAYNEQFF. The chain has TRBV14 and TRBJ2-1; D might be TRBD2 (5 bases). Trimming pared 6 bases from V and 2 bases from J, leaving 14 bases between. In germline, CDR1 is SGHDN, CDR2 FVKESK. This CDR3 spans 15 amino acids.